The rows below give T cell receptor beta chains drawn from one sample of a study of T cell responses to AZD1222 COVID-19 vaccine. TCRdb keeps only in-frame clones here, not all; method: immunoSEQ multiplex PCR. The sample has about 130,000 clones, nearly 90% seen once; the top ten hold 9.5%. Material: peripheral blood, obtained 28 days after the second AZD1222 dose. These TCRs come from an adult who received the AZD1222 COVID-19 vaccine. CDR3s include the opening cysteine and the closing phenylalanine or tryptophan. Fields, in order: D gene, clone size, V gene, J gene, CDR3 protein, CDR3 DNA. The D gene is left open where the match is weak. Size is omitted from some rows. Given values are once, few, many or a class for expanded clones.

-,-,TRBV7-9,TRBJ1-2,CASSFGVGDYGYTF,TGTGCCAGCAGCTTCGGGGTAGGGGACTATGGCTACACCTTC
-,-,TRBV9,TRBJ2-1,CASSPTQVNNEQFF,TGTGCCAGCAGCCCAACACAGGTAAACAATGAGCAGTTCTTC
-,-,TRBV4-1,TRBJ1-2,CASSQGPTETNYGYTF,TGCGCCAGCAGCCAAGGCCCGACAGAAACTAACTATGGCTACACCTTC
-,few,TRBV29-1,TRBJ1-2,CSVEEDQGAGYGYTF,TGCAGCGTTGAAGAGGACCAGGGAGCGGGCTATGGCTACACCTTC
-,-,TRBV27,TRBJ1-6,CASSFAGSPLHF,TGTGCCAGCAGTTTTGCTGGTTCACCCCTCCACTTT
TRBD1,-,TRBV27,TRBJ1-2,CASSLSGQGGGYTF,TGTGCCAGCAGTTTATCAGGACAGGGGGGCGGCTACACCTTC
-,-,TRBV7-2,TRBJ2-5,CASSPTSQETQYF,TGTGCCAGCAGCCCGACTAGCCAAGAGACCCAGTACTTC
-,-,TRBV6-1,TRBJ1-4,CASSEALEGLGEKLFF,TGTGCCAGCAGTGAAGCGTTGGAGGGTCTAGGTGAAAAACTGTTTTTT
-,-,TRBV5-1,TRBJ1-3,CASSLESQGNTIYF,TGCGCCAGCAGCTTGGAATCCCAGGGAAACACCATATATTTT
-,few,TRBV6-5,TRBJ2-3,CASSYSQTTDTQYF,TGTGCCAGCAGTTACAGCCAGACCACAGATACGCAGTATTTT
-,-,TRBV5-1,TRBJ1-3,CASSLGGSASGNTIYF,TGCGCCAGCAGCTTGGGGGGCAGTGCCTCTGGAAACACCATATATTTT
-,-,TRBV6-5,TRBJ1-2,CASRPMPWGYTF,TGTGCCAGCAGGCCTATGCCATGGGGCTACACCTTC
TRBD1,-,TRBV12-3/TRBV12-4,TRBJ2-7,CASTATGSEQYF,TGTGCCAGCACCGCGACAGGGTCCGAGCAGTACTTC
-,-,TRBV5-5,TRBJ1-2,CASSLVVLTNYGYTF,TGTGCCAGCAGCTTGGTTGTCCTTACTAACTATGGCTACACCTTC
TRBD1,once,TRBV11-3,TRBJ1-1,CASSLGQGLTEAFF,TGTGCCAGCAGCTTGGGACAGGGCTTGACTGAAGCTTTCTTT
-,-,TRBV27,TRBJ1-6,CASSSGGATAQGSPLHF,TGTGCCAGCAGTAGTGGAGGGGCGACAGCCCAAGGATCACCCCTCCACTTT